The next 7 T cell receptor beta chains were all read from a single sample in a study of T cells in Graves' hyperthyroidism and ophthalmopathy. Amplified TCR beta CDR3 regions came from RNA transcripts. During a first-round RT-PCR of the TCR CDR3, the HTBI primer set was used. Each CDR3 protein gets one entry after TCRdb re-called the multiplex PCR reads with MiXCR. The top ten clones hold 3% to 4% of a sample with about 59,000 distinct CDR3 sequences, roughly 50% of them seen once. Sequencing was carried out using blood. These TCRs come from a woman aged 55-70 years with Graves' ophthalmopathy.

This clonotype was seen many times. In nucleotides, the CDR3 is TGCGCCAGCAGCCAAGGATCAGGACAGAACAATGAGCAGTTCTTC. It is translated as CASSQGSGQNNEQFF. V gene TRBV4-3 combines with J gene TRBJ2-1; tentatively, D is TRBD1 (6 bases). CDR3 length: 15 residues. Germline V gene data show CDR1 as LGHNA and CDR2 as YSLEER. V was clipped by 1 base and J by 5 bases, with 12 bases between them.

This clonotype has at least ten counts. The chain recombines TRBV6-2 or TRBV6-3 with TRBJ1-3, with D unresolved. This CDR3 has 15 residues. Deletions cut 6 bases from V and 0 bases from J, with 12 bases between. Germline V gene data show CDR1 as MNHEY and CDR2 as SVGEGT. The CDR3 loop reads CASSLYPSSGNTIYF. The CDR3 region has the DNA TGTGCCAGCAGCTTGTACCCATCCTCTGGAAACACCATATATTTT.

By share of the sample, this clonotype is medium-sized. The rearrangement joins TRBV15 to TRBJ2-1; D is ambiguous. Looked up from germline, CDR1 is LNHNV and CDR2 is YYDKDF (reference sequence). There are 14 residues in the CDR3. V shed 1 base and J shed 8 bases, with 12 bases lying between them. The CDR3 bases are TGTGCCACCAGCAGAGTCGCGAAGCTGGATGAGCAGTTCTTC. This gives the protein CATSRVAKLDEQFF.

With regard to this clonotype: The limits of the CDR3 on the DNA are not certain, so only TCRdb's listed CDR3 is given. The chain uses TRBV10-3 and TRBJ2-2; the table gives TRBD1 as D, unverified against the DNA. CDR1 and CDR2 from the germline V gene are ENHRY and SYGVKD. The CDR3 region is 24 residues in length, termini included. CDR3 residues: CAIKRTGATSYEQYFGPGTGELFF.

This clonotype was recorded many times. The V gene is TRBV20-1, the J gene TRBJ2-3, with TRBD2 identical over 11 bases. J lost 9 bases, V lost 0 bases, and 8 bases had no gene match. CDR1 and CDR2 from the germline V gene are DFQATT and SNEGSKA (reference sequence). CDR3 size: 15 residues. This CDR3 is CSARDPETSGVTQYF. CDR3 DNA sequence: TGCAGTGCTAGAGATCCAGAGACTAGCGGGGTCACGCAGTATTTT.

The rearrangement uses TRBV11-2 and TRBJ1-1; possible D gene TRBD1, 5 bases. V shed 6 bases and J shed 4 bases, with 18 bases lying between them. The CDR3 contains 15 residues. Germline CDR1 reads SGHAT; CDR2 reads FQNNGV. CDR3 sequence (DNA): TGTGCCAGCAGGCGAGGGGACGGGGAGACCACTGAAGCTTTCTTT. Encoded protein: CASRRGDGETTEAFF.

Details on this clonotype: Relative to the germline gene, one junction end is altered; a read error may explain this. The CDR3 DNA reads TGCGCCAGCGGCCAGGGCAGGAGAGAAGCTTTCTTT. Translation: CASGQGRREAFF. The chain recombines TRBV4-3 with TRBJ1-1, with D maybe TRBD1 (5 bases). This CDR3 region has 12 residues. Germline lookup yields CDR1 LGHNA and CDR2 YSLEER.